These 19 T cell receptor beta chains share one sample of origin, sequenced in a study of T cells expressing NK-cell markers (dated by TCRdb to between 2020 and 2021). The receptor library was made with 5' RACE. This sample was sequenced with an Illumina HiSeq 2000. With the reads reprocessed by TCRdb, a single entry stands for each CDR3 protein sequence and no DNA is reported. This sample's clone table shows about 390,000 distinct CDR3 sequences. The ten largest clones capture roughly a tenth of the sample. Sequenced material: blood T cells: a sorted CD56 or NKG2C T cell subset, CD4+ or CD8+ T cells, or bulk PBMC T cells (not recorded which). These receptors were obtained from a woman in her 50s in good health. Donor details come from another sample of the same person, matched by shared clones.

V gene TRBV7-6 combines with J gene TRBJ2-1; TCRdb's D call of TRBD2 is untestable without DNA. From germline, CDR1 is SGHVS and CDR2 FNYEAQ. The length of the CDR3 is 19 residues. Here the CDR3 reads CASSTPAGGILSSYNEQFF.

The chain combines TRBV20-1 with TRBJ1-1. This CDR3 is built from 14 residues. The germline gives CDR1 DFQATT, CDR2 SNEGSKA (reference sequence). CDR3 sequence: CSARTTGPNTEAFF.

V is TRBV4-1 and J is TRBJ1-1; the D gene TCRdb calls, TRBD1, cannot be checked with no DNA. Germline CDR1 reads MGHRA; CDR2 reads YSYEKL. This CDR3 contains 17 residues. Here the CDR3 reads CASSPYFRGNRHTEAFF.

The rearrangement links TRBV4-1 to TRBJ2-1; no DNA is available, so the TRBD1 call from TCRdb remains unchecked. The CDR3 is made up of 14 amino acids. Germline CDR1 MGHRA, CDR2 YSYEKL. The CDR3 protein is CASSSPVAYNEQFF.

The V call is TRBV6-2 or TRBV6-3, the J call TRBJ2-3. CDR3 size: 12 residues. Germline V CDR1 and CDR2: MNHEY, SVGEGT. CDR3 loop: CASSHSTDTQYF.

This chain joins TRBV4-1 and TRBJ2-5; without DNA, the TCRdb call of TRBD2 cannot be checked. From germline, CDR1 is MGHRA and CDR2 YSYEKL. This CDR3 contains 15 residues. The CDR3 loop reads CASSQVGTSAETQYF.

The rearrangement joins TRBV4-1 to TRBJ2-1; no DNA is available, so the TRBD2 call from TCRdb remains unchecked. The CDR3 length is 13 residues. Germline V gene lookup returns CDR1 MGHRA and CDR2 YSYEKL. The CDR3 protein is CASSQATSGRKFF.

V gene TRBV7-6 combines with J gene TRBJ2-3. Looked up from germline, CDR1 is SGHVS and CDR2 is FNYEAQ. This CDR3 is built from 14 residues. CDR3: CASSLAARGDTQYF.

V and J are TRBV23-1 and TRBJ2-1; no DNA is available, so the TRBD2 call from TCRdb remains unchecked. TRBV23-1 is an ORF for which the function is uncertain. The CDR3 is made up of 14 amino acids. The CDR3 here is CASPSRGRSNEQFF.

The CDR3 protein is CASSYGGVQPQHF. The chain links TRBV12-3 or TRBV12-4 to TRBJ1-5. The CDR3 runs to 13 residues.

The chain recombines TRBV9 with TRBJ1-1. CDR1 is SGDLS, CDR2 YYNGEE, per germline. The CDR3 totals 13 residues. The CDR3 loop is CASSVDVNTEAFF.

The chain has TRBV7-9 and TRBJ2-1. The CDR3 has 16 amino acids. Germline V gene sequence: CDR1 SEHNR, CDR2 FQNEAQ (reference sequence). Here the CDR3 reads CASRLSGGLSYNEQFF.

The V and J genes are TRBV24-1 and TRBJ2-1; with no DNA, the TCRdb D assignment of TRBD1 cannot be verified. The germline V gene has CDR1 KGHDR and CDR2 SFDVKD. The CDR3 covers 15 residues. CDR3 sequence reads: CATSPKSTVTNEQFF.

The chain combines TRBV12-3 or TRBV12-4 with TRBJ2-5; TCRdb designates TRBD1, a call that cannot be tested without DNA. The CDR3 runs 14 residues. The CDR3 protein is CASSSRTGRETQYF.

The rearrangement uses TRBV5-1 and TRBJ2-1; TCRdb calls TRBD1, which cannot be checked without DNA. Germline V gives CDR1 SGHRS, CDR2 YFSETQ. CDR3 size: 16 residues. The CDR3 is CASTGTGSASYNEQFF. Combining the CDR3 with reference TRBV5-1 and TRBJ2-1 gives the whole variable domain KAGVTQTPRYLIKTRGQQVTLSCSPISGHRSVSWYQQTPGQGLQFLFEYFSETQRNKGNFPGRFSGRQFSNSRSEMNVSTLELGDSALYLCASTGTGSASYNEQFFGPGTRLTVL.

V usage is TRBV12-3 or TRBV12-4 and J usage is TRBJ2-5; TCRdb's D call of TRBD2 is untestable without DNA. The CDR3 length is 16 residues. This CDR3 reads CASSLGGLAGLETQYF.

The chain joins TRBV3-1 to TRBJ2-5; no DNA is available, so the TRBD2 call from TCRdb remains unchecked. Germline V gene data show CDR1 as LGHDT and CDR2 as YNNKEL (reference sequence). There are 16 residues in the CDR3. The CDR3 sequence is CASSRWTSGRTETQYF.

The chain links TRBV20-1 to TRBJ2-1; as DNA is missing, the TRBD2 call by TCRdb cannot be tested. Germline CDR1 reads DFQATT; CDR2 reads SNEGSKA (reference sequence). The CDR3 has 17 amino acids. The CDR3 sequence: CSASGEDSGGSYNEQFF.

J is TRBJ1-2 and V is TRBV20-1; the TCRdb D gene call, TRBD1, has no DNA to confirm it. Germline CDR1 DFQATT, CDR2 SNEGSKA (reference sequence). The CDR3 runs to 15 residues. CDR3 protein: CSARSPGDTNYGYTF.